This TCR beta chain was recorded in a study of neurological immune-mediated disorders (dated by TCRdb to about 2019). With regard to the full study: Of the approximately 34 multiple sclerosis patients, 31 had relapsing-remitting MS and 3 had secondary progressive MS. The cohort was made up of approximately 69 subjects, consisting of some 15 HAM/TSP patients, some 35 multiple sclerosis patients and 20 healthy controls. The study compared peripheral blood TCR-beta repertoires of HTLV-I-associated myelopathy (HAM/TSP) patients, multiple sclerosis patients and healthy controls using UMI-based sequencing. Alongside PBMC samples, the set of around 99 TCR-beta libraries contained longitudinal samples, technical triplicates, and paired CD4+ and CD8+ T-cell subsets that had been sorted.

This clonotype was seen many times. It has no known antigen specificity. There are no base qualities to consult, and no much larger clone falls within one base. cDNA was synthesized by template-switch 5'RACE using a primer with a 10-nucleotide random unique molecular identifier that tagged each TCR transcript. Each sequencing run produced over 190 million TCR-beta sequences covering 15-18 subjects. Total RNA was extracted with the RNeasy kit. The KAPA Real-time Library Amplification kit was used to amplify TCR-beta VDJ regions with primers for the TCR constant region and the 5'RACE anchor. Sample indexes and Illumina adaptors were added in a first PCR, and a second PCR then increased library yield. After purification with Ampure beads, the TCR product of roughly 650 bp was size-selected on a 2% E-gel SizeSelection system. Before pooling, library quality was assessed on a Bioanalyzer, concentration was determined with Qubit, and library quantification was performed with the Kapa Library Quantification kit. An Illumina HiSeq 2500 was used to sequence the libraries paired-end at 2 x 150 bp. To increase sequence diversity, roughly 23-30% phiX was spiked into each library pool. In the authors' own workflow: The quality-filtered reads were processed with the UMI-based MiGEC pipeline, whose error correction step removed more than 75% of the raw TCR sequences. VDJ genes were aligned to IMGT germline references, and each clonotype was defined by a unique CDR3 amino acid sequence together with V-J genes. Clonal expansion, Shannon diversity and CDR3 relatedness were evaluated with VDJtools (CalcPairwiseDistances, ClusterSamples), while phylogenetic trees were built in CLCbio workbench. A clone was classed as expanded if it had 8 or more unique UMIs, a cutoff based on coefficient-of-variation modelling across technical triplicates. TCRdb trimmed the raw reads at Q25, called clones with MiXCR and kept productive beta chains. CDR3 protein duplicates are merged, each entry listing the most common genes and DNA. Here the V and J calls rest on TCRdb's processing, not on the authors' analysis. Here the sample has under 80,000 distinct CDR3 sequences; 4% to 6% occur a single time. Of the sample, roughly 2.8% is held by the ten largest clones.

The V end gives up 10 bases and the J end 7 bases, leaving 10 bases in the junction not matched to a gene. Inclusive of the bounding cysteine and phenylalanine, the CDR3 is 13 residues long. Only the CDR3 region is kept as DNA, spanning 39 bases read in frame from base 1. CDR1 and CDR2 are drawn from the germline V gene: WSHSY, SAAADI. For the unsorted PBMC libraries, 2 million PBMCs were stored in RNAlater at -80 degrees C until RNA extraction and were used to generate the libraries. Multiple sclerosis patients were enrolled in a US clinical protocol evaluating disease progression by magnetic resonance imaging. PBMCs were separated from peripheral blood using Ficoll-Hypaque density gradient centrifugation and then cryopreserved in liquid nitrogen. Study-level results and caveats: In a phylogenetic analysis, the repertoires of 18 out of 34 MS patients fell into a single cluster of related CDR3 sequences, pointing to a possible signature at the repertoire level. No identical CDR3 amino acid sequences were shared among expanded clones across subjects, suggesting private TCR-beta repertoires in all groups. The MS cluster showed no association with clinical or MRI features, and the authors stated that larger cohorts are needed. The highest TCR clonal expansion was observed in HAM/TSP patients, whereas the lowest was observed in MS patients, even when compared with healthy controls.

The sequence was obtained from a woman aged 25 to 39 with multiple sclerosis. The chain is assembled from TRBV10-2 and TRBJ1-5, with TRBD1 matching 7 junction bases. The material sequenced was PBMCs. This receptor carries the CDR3 CATATGQGQPQHF. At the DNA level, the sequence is TGCGCCACCGCGACAGGGCAAGGGCAGCCCCAGCATTTT.